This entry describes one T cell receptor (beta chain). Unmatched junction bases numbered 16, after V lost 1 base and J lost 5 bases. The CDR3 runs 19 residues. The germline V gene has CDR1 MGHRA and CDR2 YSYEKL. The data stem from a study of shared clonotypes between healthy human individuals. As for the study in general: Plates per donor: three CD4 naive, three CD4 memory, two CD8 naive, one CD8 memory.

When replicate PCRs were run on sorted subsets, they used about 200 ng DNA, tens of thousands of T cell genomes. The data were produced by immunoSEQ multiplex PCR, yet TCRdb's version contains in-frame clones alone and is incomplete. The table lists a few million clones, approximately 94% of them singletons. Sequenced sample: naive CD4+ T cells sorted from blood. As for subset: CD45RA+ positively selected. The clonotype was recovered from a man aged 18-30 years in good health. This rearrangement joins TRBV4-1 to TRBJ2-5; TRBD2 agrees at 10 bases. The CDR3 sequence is CASSQVSLLAGRVWETQYF. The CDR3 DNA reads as TGCGCCAGCAGCCAAGTCAGCTTACTAGCGGGGAGAGTGTGGGAGACCCAGTACTTC.